The present T cell receptor (beta chain) was sequenced within a study of shared clonotypes between healthy human individuals. Overall study findings and caveats: Having only a few donors restricted how much genetic and exposure-history diversity was captured.

The CDR3 is 14 residues long. Notes on this clone: The antigen is not known.

Original analysis: With immunoSEQ giving junction-only sequences and no quality scores, filtering differed. The method was immunoSEQ multiplex PCR; TCRdb's version includes in-frame clones alone and lacks a portion of them. V and J calls plus clone size are reproduced from that table; the DNA served to infer D and trimming. The data contain roughly 1.5 million clones, 95% to 99% of them singletons. This sequence originates from a man aged 25 to 45 in good health. Sequencing used naive CD4+ T cells sorted from blood. Described subset: CD45RA+ positively selected. This chain connects TRBV21-1 to TRBJ2-1. TRBV21-1 represents a pseudogene. CDR3 in DNA: TGTGCCAGCAGCATAGCGGGACCCTACAATGAGCAGTTCTTC. Translating it yields CASSIAGPYNEQFF.